This is a list of T cell receptor beta chains from one sample in a study of control samples from healthy donors and cancer patients. Profiling relied on immunoSEQ multiplex PCR, and the TCRdb table lists in-frame clones only, not all of them. The repertoire has under 150,000 clones, approximately 94% of them found once; the top ten carry less than 4%. Sequencing used blood. The receptors were sampled from a man aged 30 to 45 in good health. CDR3s include the opening cysteine and the closing phenylalanine or tryptophan. The order of the fields is D gene, V gene, clone size, J gene, CDR3 DNA, CDR3 protein. D genes are given only for firm matches. The listing skips clone size in some rows; elsewhere it reads once, few, many or a size class.

D gene: TRBD1
V gene: TRBV18
clone size: NA
J gene: TRBJ2-7
CDR3 DNA: TGTGCCAGCTCACCGCTCGAAATACAGGGGGCGAACTCCTACGAGCAGTACTTC
CDR3 protein: CASSPLEIQGANSYEQYF

D gene: NA
V gene: TRBV29-1
clone size: NA
J gene: TRBJ1-1
CDR3 DNA: TGCAGCGTTGAAAACAGGGACACTGAAGCTTTCTTT
CDR3 protein: CSVENRDTEAFF

D gene: TRBD2
V gene: TRBV7-6
clone size: NA
J gene: TRBJ2-3
CDR3 DNA: TGTGCCAGCAGCCAGACTAGCGGGGGGGCAGGAGATACGCAGTATTTT
CDR3 protein: CASSQTSGGAGDTQYF

D gene: TRBD1
V gene: TRBV10-3
clone size: NA
J gene: TRBJ2-3
CDR3 DNA: TGTGCCATCAGAGATCAGGGGGCCGGAAGAACAGATACGCAGTATTTT
CDR3 protein: CAIRDQGAGRTDTQYF

D gene: NA
V gene: TRBV7-6
clone size: NA
J gene: TRBJ2-1
CDR3 DNA: TGTGCCAGCAGCGGACTCGGGACGGCTCCCTACAATGAGCAGTTCTTC
CDR3 protein: CASSGLGTAPYNEQFF

D gene: TRBD1
V gene: TRBV29-1
clone size: NA
J gene: TRBJ2-2
CDR3 DNA: TGCAGCGTTGGACAGGGGCTGGCCGGGGAGCTGTTTTTT
CDR3 protein: CSVGQGLAGELFF

D gene: NA
V gene: TRBV15
clone size: few
J gene: TRBJ2-7
CDR3 DNA: TGTGCCACCAGCAGAGAGAGGGGGGGGCCCTACGAGCAGTACTTC
CDR3 protein: CATSRERGGPYEQYF

D gene: NA
V gene: TRBV11-2
clone size: NA
J gene: TRBJ2-7
CDR3 DNA: TGTGCCAGCAGCGATCCCCCAGCGGCCTACGAGCAGTACTTC
CDR3 protein: CASSDPPAAYEQYF

D gene: NA
V gene: TRBV4-3
clone size: NA
J gene: TRBJ2-7
CDR3 DNA: TGCGCCAGCAGCCAAGATGAGCAGGGCTTCTACGAGCAGTACTTC
CDR3 protein: CASSQDEQGFYEQYF

D gene: NA
V gene: TRBV6-5
clone size: NA
J gene: TRBJ1-6
CDR3 DNA: TGTGCCAGCAGTTACGGTAGCTATAATTCACCCCTCCACTTT
CDR3 protein: CASSYGSYNSPLHF

D gene: TRBD2
V gene: TRBV3-1/TRBV3-2
clone size: NA
J gene: TRBJ2-5
CDR3 DNA: TGTGCCACCCGGAATCGGGGGGGAGAGACCCAGTACTTC
CDR3 protein: CATRNRGGETQYF

D gene: TRBD2
V gene: TRBV6-6
clone size: once
J gene: TRBJ2-2
CDR3 DNA: TGTGCCAGCAGTCTACCTAGCGGGGGGGCCGGCACCGGGGAGCTGTTTTTT
CDR3 protein: CASSLPSGGAGTGELFF

D gene: NA
V gene: TRBV6-4
clone size: NA
J gene: TRBJ1-6
CDR3 DNA: TGTGCCAGCAGTGAGGGTCGAAATTCACCCCTCCACTTT
CDR3 protein: CASSEGRNSPLHF

D gene: NA
V gene: TRBV27
clone size: NA
J gene: TRBJ2-3
CDR3 DNA: TGTGCCAGCAGTCTCACTGGGGCAGATACGCAGTATTTT
CDR3 protein: CASSLTGADTQYF

D gene: NA
V gene: TRBV11-2
clone size: NA
J gene: TRBJ1-5
CDR3 DNA: TGTGCCAGCAGCTCACTGGCGGGAGCAGGAAGAGGGAGCAATCAGCCCCAGCATTTT
CDR3 protein: CASSSLAGAGRGSNQPQHF

D gene: TRBD2
V gene: TRBV7-8
clone size: NA
J gene: TRBJ2-1
CDR3 DNA: TGTGCCAGCAGCCACCTAGCGGCGGGGTCAGACAATGAGCAGTTCTTC
CDR3 protein: CASSHLAAGSDNEQFF

D gene: NA
V gene: TRBV6-5
clone size: NA
J gene: TRBJ2-3
CDR3 DNA: TGTGCCAGCAGTTACTCCTCCGCAGATACGCAGTATTTT
CDR3 protein: CASSYSSADTQYF

D gene: NA
V gene: TRBV15
clone size: NA
J gene: TRBJ1-2
CDR3 DNA: TGTGCCACCAGCAGAGATGACAGTATAACATTTGGCTACACCTTC
CDR3 protein: CATSRDDSITFGYTF

D gene: NA
V gene: TRBV29-1
clone size: NA
J gene: TRBJ1-2
CDR3 DNA: TGCAGCGTTGAAGGGCTTATGGGTGGCTACACCTTC
CDR3 protein: CSVEGLMGGYTF

D gene: TRBD1
V gene: TRBV6-6
clone size: NA
J gene: TRBJ1-1
CDR3 DNA: TGTGCCAGCAGCCCACAGGGGGCGGACACTGAAGCTTTCTTT
CDR3 protein: CASSPQGADTEAFF

D gene: NA
V gene: TRBV12-3/TRBV12-4
clone size: NA
J gene: TRBJ2-1
CDR3 DNA: TGTGCCAGCAGTTTAGCCCCTCAGACTGAGCAGTTCTTC
CDR3 protein: CASSLAPQTEQFF

D gene: TRBD2
V gene: TRBV20-1
clone size: NA
J gene: TRBJ2-5
CDR3 DNA: TGCAGTGCTAGTAGCGGGGGGGGCGGAGAGACCCAGTACTTC
CDR3 protein: CSASSGGGGETQYF

D gene: TRBD2
V gene: TRBV7-6
clone size: NA
J gene: TRBJ2-1
CDR3 DNA: TGTGCCAGCAGCTTACACGGGGGGGCCTACAATGAGCAGTTCTTC
CDR3 protein: CASSLHGGAYNEQFF

D gene: NA
V gene: TRBV7-2
clone size: NA
J gene: TRBJ1-4
CDR3 DNA: TGTGCCAGCAGCAGGGACAAGGACGGTGAAAAACTGTTTTTT
CDR3 protein: CASSRDKDGEKLFF

D gene: NA
V gene: TRBV27
clone size: NA
J gene: TRBJ1-1
CDR3 DNA: TGTGCCAGCAGTTTGGGGGGGAACACTGAAGCTTTCTTT
CDR3 protein: CASSLGGNTEAFF

D gene: TRBD2
V gene: TRBV4-3
clone size: NA
J gene: TRBJ2-7
CDR3 DNA: TGCGCCAGCAGCCAAGTTAGATGGGGAGGGGAGCAGTACTTC
CDR3 protein: CASSQVRWGGEQYF

D gene: TRBD1
V gene: TRBV15
clone size: NA
J gene: TRBJ1-6
CDR3 DNA: TGTGCCACCAGCAGGGGACAGGGGTTGGGTTCACCCCTCCACTTT
CDR3 protein: CATSRGQGLGSPLHF

D gene: NA
V gene: TRBV2
clone size: NA
J gene: TRBJ2-7
CDR3 DNA: TGTGCCAGCAGTGAAGCGCGGCTAGCTTACGAGCAGTACTTC
CDR3 protein: CASSEARLAYEQYF

D gene: TRBD2
V gene: TRBV13
clone size: NA
J gene: TRBJ2-2
CDR3 DNA: TGTGCCAGCAGCTCAGGACTAGCGGGGTACACCGGGGAGCTGTTTTTT
CDR3 protein: CASSSGLAGYTGELFF

D gene: NA
V gene: TRBV6-5
clone size: NA
J gene: TRBJ1-2
CDR3 DNA: TGTGCCAGCAGTTCCTACGGACAGCTTGGCTACACCTTC
CDR3 protein: CASSSYGQLGYTF

D gene: NA
V gene: TRBV4-2
clone size: NA
J gene: TRBJ1-2
CDR3 DNA: TGTGCCAGCAGCCAAGACTGGCTGGGAACATATGGCTACACCTTC
CDR3 protein: CASSQDWLGTYGYTF

D gene: NA
V gene: TRBV11-2
clone size: NA
J gene: TRBJ1-5
CDR3 DNA: TGTGCCAGCAGCTTGGGTCTCCCCGAACCCCAGCATTTT
CDR3 protein: CASSLGLPEPQHF

D gene: TRBD1
V gene: TRBV14
clone size: once
J gene: TRBJ2-3
CDR3 DNA: TGTGCCAGCAGCTCGGGACAGGGAGGTACAGATACGCAGTATTTT
CDR3 protein: CASSSGQGGTDTQYF

D gene: NA
V gene: TRBV18
clone size: NA
J gene: TRBJ1-5
CDR3 DNA: TGTGCCAGCTCACCAGGGGTACGGCCCCAGCATTTT
CDR3 protein: CASSPGVRPQHF

D gene: NA
V gene: TRBV6-2/TRBV6-3
clone size: NA
J gene: TRBJ2-7
CDR3 DNA: TGTGCCAGCAGCCAGACCGGGTCCTACGAGCAGTACTTC
CDR3 protein: CASSQTGSYEQYF

D gene: TRBD1
V gene: TRBV7-2
clone size: once
J gene: TRBJ1-5
CDR3 DNA: TGTGCCAGCAGCTGGGCGCAGGGACAGAGAAATCAGCCCCAGCATTTT
CDR3 protein: CASSWAQGQRNQPQHF

D gene: NA
V gene: TRBV2
clone size: NA
J gene: TRBJ1-4
CDR3 DNA: TGTGCCAGCACTGTAGGGAGTGAAAAACTGTTTTTT
CDR3 protein: CASTVGSEKLFF

D gene: TRBD1
V gene: TRBV4-1
clone size: NA
J gene: TRBJ1-6
CDR3 DNA: TGCGCCAGCAGTCTCACGGGACAGGTGGTTTCCTATAATTCACCCCTCCACTTT
CDR3 protein: CASSLTGQVVSYNSPLHF

D gene: NA
V gene: TRBV6-5
clone size: NA
J gene: TRBJ1-5
CDR3 DNA: TGTGCCAGCAGTTACTCCAGGGATTCTAATCAGCCCCAGCATTTT
CDR3 protein: CASSYSRDSNQPQHF

D gene: NA
V gene: TRBV5-4
clone size: NA
J gene: TRBJ2-1
CDR3 DNA: TGTGCCAGCAGCTTGCCGCAGGGGATCTCCTACAATGAGCAGTTCTTC
CDR3 protein: CASSLPQGISYNEQFF

D gene: TRBD1
V gene: TRBV15
clone size: NA
J gene: TRBJ1-2
CDR3 DNA: TGTGCCACCAGCAGAGGGACAGGGGGCTTCGGCTACACCTTC
CDR3 protein: CATSRGTGGFGYTF

D gene: NA
V gene: TRBV2
clone size: NA
J gene: TRBJ1-2
CDR3 DNA: TGTGCCAGCATCCCCCTCGTTAGGGCCACTGACTATGGCTACACCTTC
CDR3 protein: CASIPLVRATDYGYTF

D gene: NA
V gene: TRBV27
clone size: NA
J gene: TRBJ1-1
CDR3 DNA: TGTGCCAGCAGTTGGCAGGGTGGGAACACTGAAGCTTTCTTT
CDR3 protein: CASSWQGGNTEAFF

D gene: NA
V gene: TRBV7-9
clone size: NA
J gene: TRBJ1-4
CDR3 DNA: TGTGCCAGCAGCCCGGGGGAAAAACTGTTTTTT
CDR3 protein: CASSPGEKLFF

D gene: NA
V gene: TRBV18
clone size: NA
J gene: TRBJ1-3
CDR3 DNA: TGTGCCAGCTCACCAAACTCCGGGCCTGGAAACACCATATATTTT
CDR3 protein: CASSPNSGPGNTIYF

D gene: NA
V gene: TRBV9
clone size: NA
J gene: TRBJ2-2
CDR3 DNA: TGTGCCAGCAGCGAGAATCGCGGGGTTAAATCGAACACCGGGGAGCTGTTTTTT
CDR3 protein: CASSENRGVKSNTGELFF

D gene: NA
V gene: TRBV4-1
clone size: once
J gene: TRBJ1-6
CDR3 DNA: TGCGCCAGCAGCCAAGTCCTCCAGGGGTCATTCTCCTATAATTCACCCCTCCACTTT
CDR3 protein: CASSQVLQGSFSYNSPLHF

D gene: NA
V gene: TRBV19
clone size: NA
J gene: TRBJ1-5
CDR3 DNA: TGTGCCAGTAGCATAACAGGGTCGAGGAATCAGCCCCAGCATTTT
CDR3 protein: CASSITGSRNQPQHF

D gene: NA
V gene: TRBV19
clone size: NA
J gene: TRBJ2-4
CDR3 DNA: TGTGCCAGTAGTATAGGAACCTTAGCCAAAAACATTCAGTACTTC
CDR3 protein: CASSIGTLAKNIQYF

D gene: TRBD1
V gene: TRBV7-6
clone size: NA
J gene: TRBJ1-2
CDR3 DNA: TGTGCCAGCAGCTTAGAAGGGTCCTGGACAGGGAATGGCTACACCTTC
CDR3 protein: CASSLEGSWTGNGYTF

D gene: NA
V gene: TRBV7-2
clone size: NA
J gene: TRBJ1-6
CDR3 DNA: TGTGCCAGCAGCTTAGTATCAAGGAATTCACCCCTCCACTTT
CDR3 protein: CASSLVSRNSPLHF

D gene: TRBD1
V gene: TRBV19
clone size: NA
J gene: TRBJ1-1
CDR3 DNA: TGTGCCAGTAGTTCGCGGACAGGACCGAACACTGAAGCTTTCTTT
CDR3 protein: CASSSRTGPNTEAFF

D gene: TRBD2
V gene: TRBV29-1
clone size: NA
J gene: TRBJ2-1
CDR3 DNA: TGCAGCGTCATCCCCCTACGGGGGGGCAGAAATGAGCAGTTCTTC
CDR3 protein: CSVIPLRGGRNEQFF

D gene: TRBD1
V gene: TRBV28
clone size: NA
J gene: TRBJ1-5
CDR3 DNA: TGTGCCAGCAGACACGGGACAGGTAGCAATCAGCCCCAGCATTTT
CDR3 protein: CASRHGTGSNQPQHF